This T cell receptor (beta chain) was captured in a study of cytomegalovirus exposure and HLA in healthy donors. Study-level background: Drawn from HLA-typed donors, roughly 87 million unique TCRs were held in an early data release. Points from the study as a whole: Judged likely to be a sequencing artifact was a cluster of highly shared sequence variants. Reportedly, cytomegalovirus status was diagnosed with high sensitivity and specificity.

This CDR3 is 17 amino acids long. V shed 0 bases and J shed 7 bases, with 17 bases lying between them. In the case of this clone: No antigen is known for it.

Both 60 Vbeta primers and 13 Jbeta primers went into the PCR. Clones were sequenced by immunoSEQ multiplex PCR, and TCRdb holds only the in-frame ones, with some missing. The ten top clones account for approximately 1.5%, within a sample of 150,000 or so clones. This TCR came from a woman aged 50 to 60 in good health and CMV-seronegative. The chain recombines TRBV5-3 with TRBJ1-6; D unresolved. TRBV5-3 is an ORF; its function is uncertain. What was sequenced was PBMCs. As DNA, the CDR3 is TGTGCCAGAAGCTTGGGGATGGTGGGGAGAACAAATTCACCCCTCCACTTT. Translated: CARSLGMVGRTNSPLHF.